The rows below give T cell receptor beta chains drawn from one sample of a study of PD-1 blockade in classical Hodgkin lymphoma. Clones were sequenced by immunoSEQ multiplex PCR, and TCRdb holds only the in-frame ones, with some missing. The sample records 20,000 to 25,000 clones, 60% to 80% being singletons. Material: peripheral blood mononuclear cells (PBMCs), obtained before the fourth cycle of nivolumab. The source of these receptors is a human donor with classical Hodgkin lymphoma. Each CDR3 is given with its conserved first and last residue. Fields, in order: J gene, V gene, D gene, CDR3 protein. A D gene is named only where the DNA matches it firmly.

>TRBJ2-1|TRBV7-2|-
CASSLKREQFF
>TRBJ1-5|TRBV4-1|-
CASSQDLTGYSQPQHF
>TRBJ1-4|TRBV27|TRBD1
CASSLLQGGEKLFF
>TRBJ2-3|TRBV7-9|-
CASSLASGGSDTQYF
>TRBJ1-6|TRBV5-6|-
CASSLYSGTHNSPLHF
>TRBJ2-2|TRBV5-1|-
CASRRVMNTGELFF
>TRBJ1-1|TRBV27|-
CASSFRTFTEAFF
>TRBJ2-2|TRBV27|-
CASSHNSQGTGELFF
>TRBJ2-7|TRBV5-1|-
CASSLSGDNYEQYF
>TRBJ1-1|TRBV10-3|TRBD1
CAGQGLGTEAFF
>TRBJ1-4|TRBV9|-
CASSALQGTNEKLFF